Sequencing of this TCR beta chain was carried out in a study of OX40 agonist ivuxolimab in advanced cancers. Study in general: The drug used for patients, ivuxolimab, was an agonistic anti-OX40 (CD134) antibody. Hepatocellular carcinoma, melanoma, renal cell or head and neck cancer affected the dose-escalation patients.

Study results and limitations: Nonresponders included some who also had low normalized T-cell clonal expansion.

As concerns this clone: Its matching antigen is unknown.

TCRdb's copy holds only in-frame clones and misses some; the assay was immunoSEQ multiplex PCR. The data show 75,000 to 100,000 clones, approximately 80% seen once. The sampling schedule covered blood at baseline, cycle 4 day 1, and cycle 7 day 1. The germline V gene encodes CDR1 MNHEY and CDR2 SMNVEV (reference sequence). V lost 5 bases to trimming and J lost 2 bases, with 14 bases between them. This CDR3 is built from 15 residues. Source: CD4+ or CD8+ T cells sorted from blood, taken in a trial of the OX40 agonist ivuxolimab. The sequence was collected from an adult with an advanced solid tumor such as melanoma, head and neck, liver or kidney cancer. This chain links TRBV27 with TRBJ2-3; possibly TRBD1 for D (6 bases). CDR3 residues: CASSHWTDYTDTQYF. In DNA form, the CDR3 reads TGTGCCAGCAGTCATTGGACAGACTACACAGATACGCAGTATTTT.